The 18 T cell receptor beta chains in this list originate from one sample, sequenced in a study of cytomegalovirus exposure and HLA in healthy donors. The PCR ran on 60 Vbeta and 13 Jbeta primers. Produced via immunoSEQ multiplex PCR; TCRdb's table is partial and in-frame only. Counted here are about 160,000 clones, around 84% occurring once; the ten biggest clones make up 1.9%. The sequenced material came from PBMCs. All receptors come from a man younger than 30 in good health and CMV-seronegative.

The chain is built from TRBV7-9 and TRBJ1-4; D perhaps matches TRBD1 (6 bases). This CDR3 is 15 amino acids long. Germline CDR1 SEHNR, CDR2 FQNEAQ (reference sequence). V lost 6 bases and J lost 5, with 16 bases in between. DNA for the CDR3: TGTGCCAGCAGTAGAAACAGGGACACAAATGAAAAACTGTTTTTT. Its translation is CASSRNRDTNEKLFF. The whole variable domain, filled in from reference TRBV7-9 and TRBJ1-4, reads DTGVSQNPRHKITKRGQNVTFRCDPISEHNRLYWYRQTLGQGPEFLTYFQNEAQLEKSRLLSDRFSAERPKGSFSTLEIQRTEQGDSAMYLCASSRNRDTNEKLFFGSGTQLSVL.

CDR3 DNA: TGTGCCAGCAGTTTGCCCAGCCCCGGGACAGGGCGGAATGAGCAGTTCTTC. Its translation: CASSLPSPGTGRNEQFF. This rearrangement joins TRBV27 to TRBJ2-1, with 9 bases fitting TRBD1. Germline lookup yields CDR1 MNHEY and CDR2 SMNVEV (reference sequence). V gave up 3 bases and J gave up 7 bases; unmatched junction bases: 13. This CDR3 has 17 residues.

The CDR3 spells CASSPRDSPWIQETQYF. The CDR3 DNA sequence: TGCGCCAGCAGCCCAAGGGACAGCCCGTGGATCCAAGAGACCCAGTACTTC. This chain links TRBV5-1 with TRBJ2-5, with 7 bases matching TRBD1. In germline, CDR1 is SGHRS, CDR2 YFSETQ. The V and J ends lost 4 bases and 1 base, in that order; junction bases with no gene match: 13. This CDR3 is 17 amino acids long. The full variable domain, its missing parts supplied by reference TRBV5-1 and TRBJ2-5, is KAGVTQTPRYLIKTRGQQVTLSCSPISGHRSVSWYQQTPGQGLQFLFEYFSETQRNKGNFPGRFSGRQFSNSRSEMNVSTLELGDSALYLCASSPRDSPWIQETQYFGPGTRLLVL.

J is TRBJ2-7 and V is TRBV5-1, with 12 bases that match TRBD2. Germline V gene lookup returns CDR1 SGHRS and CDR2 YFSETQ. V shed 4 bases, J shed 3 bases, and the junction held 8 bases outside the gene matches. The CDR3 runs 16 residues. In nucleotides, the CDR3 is TGCGCCAGCAGCGGGCGGACTAGCGGGAAAAGCTACGAGCAGTACTTC. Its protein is CASSGRTSGKSYEQYF.

CDR3 sequence: CASSPGQPYNEQFF. Written as DNA, the CDR3 is TGTGCCAGCAGCCCGGGACAGCCCTACAATGAGCAGTTCTTC. The chain links TRBV2 to TRBJ2-1; the match to TRBD1 covers 7 bases. In germline, CDR1 is SNHLY, CDR2 FYNNEI. The CDR3 extends over 14 amino acids. Trimming removed 6 bases from V and 2 bases from J; junction bases left unmatched: 4.

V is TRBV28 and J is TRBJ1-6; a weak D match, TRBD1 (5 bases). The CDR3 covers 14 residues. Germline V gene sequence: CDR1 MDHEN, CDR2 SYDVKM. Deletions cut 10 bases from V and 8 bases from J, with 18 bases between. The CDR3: CATPSGREDSPLHF. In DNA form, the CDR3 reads TGTGCCACCCCCTCGGGCAGGGAAGATTCACCCCTCCACTTT.

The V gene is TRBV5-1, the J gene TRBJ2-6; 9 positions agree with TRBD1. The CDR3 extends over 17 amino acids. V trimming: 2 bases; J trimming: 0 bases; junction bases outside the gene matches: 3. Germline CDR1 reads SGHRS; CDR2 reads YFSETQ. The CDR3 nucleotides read TGCGCCAGCAGCTTAGGGGACAGGGCCTCTGGGGCCAACGTCCTGACTTTC. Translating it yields CASSLGDRASGANVLTF.

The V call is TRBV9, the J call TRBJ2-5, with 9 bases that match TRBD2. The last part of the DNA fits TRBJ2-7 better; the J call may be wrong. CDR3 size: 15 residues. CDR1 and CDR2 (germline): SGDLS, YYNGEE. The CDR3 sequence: CASSPALAGSYEQYF. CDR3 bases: TGTGCCAGCAGCCCGGCCCTAGCGGGGTCCTACGAGCAGTACTTC.

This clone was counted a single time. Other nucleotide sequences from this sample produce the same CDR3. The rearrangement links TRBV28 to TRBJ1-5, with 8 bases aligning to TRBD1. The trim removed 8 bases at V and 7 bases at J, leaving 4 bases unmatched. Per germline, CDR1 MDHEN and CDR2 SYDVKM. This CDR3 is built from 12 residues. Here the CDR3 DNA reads TGTGCCAGCCGACAGGGGAGCCAGCCCCAGCATTTT. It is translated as CASRQGSQPQHF.

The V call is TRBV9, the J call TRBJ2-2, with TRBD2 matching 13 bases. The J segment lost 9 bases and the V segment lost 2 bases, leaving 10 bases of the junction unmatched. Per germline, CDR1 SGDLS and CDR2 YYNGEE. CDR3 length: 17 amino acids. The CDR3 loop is CASSVGLAGALGRELFF. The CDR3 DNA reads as TGTGCCAGCAGCGTTGGACTAGCGGGAGCGCTTGGTAGGGAGCTGTTTTTT.

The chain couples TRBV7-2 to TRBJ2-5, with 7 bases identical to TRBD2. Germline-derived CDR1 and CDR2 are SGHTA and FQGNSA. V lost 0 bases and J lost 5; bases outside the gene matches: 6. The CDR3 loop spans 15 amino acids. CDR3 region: CASSLARTSLETQYF. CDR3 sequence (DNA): TGTGCCAGCAGCTTAGCCCGGACTAGTTTGGAGACCCAGTACTTC.

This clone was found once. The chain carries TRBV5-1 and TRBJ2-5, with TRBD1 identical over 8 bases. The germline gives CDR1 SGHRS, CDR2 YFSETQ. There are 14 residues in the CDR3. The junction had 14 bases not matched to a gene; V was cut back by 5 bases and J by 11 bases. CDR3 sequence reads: CASSPGTGPQEQYF. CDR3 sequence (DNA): TGCGCCAGCAGTCCCGGGACAGGTCCTCAAGAGCAGTACTTC.

DNA for the CDR3: TGTGCCAGCTCACCACTTATCAGAAGCGGTTCTGACGAGCAGTACTTC. It yields the protein CASSPLIRSGSDEQYF. J is TRBJ2-7 and V is TRBV18; the D gene is possibly TRBD2 (5 bases). Germline loops: CDR1 KGHSH, CDR2 LQKENI. The V end lost 1 base, the J end lost 5 bases, and 18 bases lay between the germline ends. CDR3 size: 16 residues.

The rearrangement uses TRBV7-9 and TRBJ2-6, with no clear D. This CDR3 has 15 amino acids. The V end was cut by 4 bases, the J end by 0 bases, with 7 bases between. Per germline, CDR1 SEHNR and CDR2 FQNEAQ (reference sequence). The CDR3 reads CASSSSPSGANVLTF. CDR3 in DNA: TGTGCCAGCAGCTCGTCTCCCTCTGGGGCCAACGTCCTGACTTTC.

The CDR3 spells CASSVGGDSGNTIYF. In nucleotides, the CDR3 is TGTGCCAGCAGCGTGGGGGGTGATTCTGGAAACACCATATATTTT. V and J are TRBV9 and TRBJ1-3; maybe TRBD1 (5 bases). The CDR3 loop spans 15 amino acids. V lost 2 bases to trimming and J lost 1 base, with 10 bases between them. Germline V lookup: CDR1 SGDLS, CDR2 YYNGEE.

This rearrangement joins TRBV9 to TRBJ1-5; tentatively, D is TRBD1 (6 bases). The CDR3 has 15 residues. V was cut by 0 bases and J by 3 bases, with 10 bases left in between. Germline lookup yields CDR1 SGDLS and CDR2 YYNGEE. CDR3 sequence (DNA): TGTGCCAGCAGCGTAGGACAGGCCCCCAATCAGCCCCAGCATTTT. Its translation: CASSVGQAPNQPQHF.

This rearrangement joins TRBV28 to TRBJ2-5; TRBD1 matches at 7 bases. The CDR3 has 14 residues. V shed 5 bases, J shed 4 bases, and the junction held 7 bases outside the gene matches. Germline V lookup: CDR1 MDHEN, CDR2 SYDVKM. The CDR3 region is CASSTDRVGETQYF. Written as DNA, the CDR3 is TGTGCCAGCAGTACTGACAGGGTCGGAGAGACCCAGTACTTC.

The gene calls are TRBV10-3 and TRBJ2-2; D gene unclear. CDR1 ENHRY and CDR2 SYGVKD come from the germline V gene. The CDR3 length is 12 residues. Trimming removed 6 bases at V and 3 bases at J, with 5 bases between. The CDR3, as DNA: TGTGCCATCAGCGTCGACACCGGGGAGCTGTTTTTT. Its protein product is CAISVDTGELFF.